This T cell receptor beta chain was documented in a study of blood T cell repertoires in COVID-19. Study overall: Sources were T cells, B-cell-depleted T cells, or PBMCs; the material itself was cDNA or gDNA.

Libraries were prepared by immunoSEQ multiplex PCR; TCRdb keeps only in-frame clonotypes and omits some of them. The sample consists of around 97,000 clones, 88% of them appearing once. CDR1 MNHEY and CDR2 SMNVEV come from the germline V gene (reference sequence). V trimming: 7 bases; J trimming: 7 bases; junction bases outside the gene matches: 3. The CDR3 spans 13 residues. The receptor's source is a human donor in a cohort sampled during active COVID-19. The sample consisted of peripheral blood. This chain links TRBV27 with TRBJ2-1, with TRBD2 identical over 11 bases. The CDR3 DNA reads as TGTGCCAGCATGATAGCGGGGGGGAATGAGCAGTTCTTC. Translating gives CASMIAGGNEQFF.